This TCR beta chain derives from a study of CD4 T cells in relation to SARS-CoV-2 and coronaviruses. TCRdb keeps only in-frame clones here, not all; method: immunoSEQ multiplex PCR. The sample comprises 60,000 to 80,000 clones, more than 75% of which are singletons, and about 1.6% rests with the top ten. CD4+ T cells from unexposed donors were obtained before the COVID-19 pandemic (2011-2018). Germline V lookup: CDR1 KGHDR, CDR2 SFDVKD. The ends lost 3 bases at V and 1 base at J; junction bases unmatched: 3. This CDR3 is built from 15 residues. The clonotype originates from a human donor in good health. V and J are TRBV24-1 and TRBJ2-7; 9 bases are a match to TRBD2. The sample was memory CD4+ T cells from PBMCs. The DNA of the CDR3 is TGTGCCACCAGTGATAAGCGGGGGGTTTCCTACGAGCAGTACTTC. Translated: CATSDKRGVSYEQYF.